This is a list of T cell receptor beta chains from one sample in a study of blood T cells in healthy people across ages. TCRdb re-analysed the 5' RACE reads in MiXCR, keeping a single row per CDR3 protein. The sample consists of 500,000 to 700,000 distinct CDR3 sequences, about 30% of them appearing once. Sequenced: blood. Every receptor here comes from a woman of 80 years or more in good health. Each CDR3 is given with its conserved first and last residue. The D gene is left open where the match is weak. Some rows have no size entry. The others give once, few or many, or a class for an expanded clone.

CDR3: CASSLERQHEQYF
DNA: TGCGCCAGCAGCTTGGAAAGACAGCACGAGCAGTACTTC
V: TRBV5-1
D: .
size: many
J: TRBJ2-7

CDR3: CASSQTGSGHTF
DNA: TGTGCCAGCAGCCAGACAGGCAGTGGCCACACCTTC
V: TRBV6-5
D: .
size: .
J: TRBJ1-2

CDR3: CRATGGAGTEAFF
DNA: TGCAGGGCGACAGGGGGCGCGGGCACTGAAGCTTTCTTT
V: TRBV29-1
D: TRBD1
size: .
J: TRBJ1-1

CDR3: CASSSVKRVDYGYTF
DNA: TGTGCCAGCAGTTCCGTTAAGAGGGTTGACTATGGCTACACCTTC
V: TRBV6-6
D: .
size: many
J: TRBJ1-2

CDR3: CAISERGDYGYTF
DNA: TGTGCCATCAGTGAGAGGGGCGACTATGGCTACACCTTC
V: TRBV10-3
D: .
size: many
J: TRBJ1-2

CDR3: CASSVTAGGQGEQFF
DNA: TGTGCCAGCAGCGTGACAGCGGGGGGGCAGGGTGAGCAGTTCTTC
V: TRBV7-3
D: TRBD2
size: .
J: TRBJ2-1

CDR3: CASSFSGGSGGYNEQFF
DNA: TGTGCCAGCAGTTTCTCTGGGGGTAGCGGGGGGTACAATGAGCAGTTCTTC
V: TRBV27
D: TRBD2
size: many
J: TRBJ2-1

CDR3: CASSFQGTDYEQYF
DNA: TGTGCCAGCAGTTTCCAAGGGACAGACTACGAGCAGTACTTC
V: TRBV27
D: TRBD1
size: few
J: TRBJ2-7

CDR3: CASSLEGVNSPLHF
DNA: TGCGCCAGCAGCTTGGAGGGGGTCAATTCACCCCTCCACTTT
V: TRBV5-1
D: .
size: many
J: TRBJ1-6

CDR3: CASSKDRGYYNEQFF
DNA: TGTGCCAGCAGCAAAGACAGGGGGTATTACAATGAGCAGTTCTTC
V: TRBV7-9
D: TRBD1
size: many
J: TRBJ2-1

CDR3: CASSARDYNFNEQYF
DNA: TGCGCCAGCAGCGCCCGGGACTACAACTTCAATGAGCAGTACTTC
V: TRBV4-1
D: TRBD2
size: .
J: TRBJ2-7

CDR3: CASSFGEQYF
DNA: TGTGCCAGCAGTTTTGGGGAGCAGTACTTC
V: TRBV12-3/TRBV12-4
D: .
size: many
J: TRBJ2-7

CDR3: CATSDLRDILNTEAFF
DNA: TGTGCCACCAGTGACCTCCGGGACATCCTGAACACTGAAGCTTTCTTT
V: TRBV24-1
D: .
size: .
J: TRBJ1-1

CDR3: CASSKGGTGGSQPQHF
DNA: TGTGCCAGCAGCAAAGGAGGGACAGGGGGTTCTCAGCCCCAGCATTTT
V: TRBV21-1
D: .
size: .
J: TRBJ1-5

CDR3: CASSMRTITDTQYF
DNA: TGTGCCAGTAGTATGAGGACTATCACAGATACGCAGTATTTT
V: TRBV19
D: .
size: .
J: TRBJ2-3